The next 19 T cell receptor beta chains were all read from a single sample in a study of OX40 agonist ivuxolimab in advanced cancers. The table came from immunoSEQ multiplex PCR; TCRdb's copy has only in-frame clones and leaves some out. The sample lists tens of thousands of clones, about 86% occurring once. The material was CD4+ or CD8+ T cells sorted from blood, obtained in a trial of the OX40 agonist ivuxolimab. The receptors here all came from an adult with an advanced solid tumor such as melanoma, head and neck, liver or kidney cancer.

V is TRBV5-8 and J is TRBJ1-6; tentative D call: TRBD1 (5 bases). CDR1 and CDR2 from the germline V gene are SGHTS and YDEGEE. CDR3 length: 15 residues. Trimming took 2 bases from V and 6 from J, leaving 12 bases between them. The CDR3 sequence is CASSFSQGGNSPLHF. The CDR3 bases are TGTGCCAGCAGCTTTTCTCAGGGAGGTAATTCACCCCTCCACTTT. Based on the CDR3 plus reference TRBV5-8 and TRBJ1-6, the full variable domain is EAGVTQSPTHLIKTRGQQATLRCSPISGHTSVYWYQQALGLGLQFLLWYDEGEERNRGNFPPRFSGRQFPNYSSELNVNALELEDSALYLCASSFSQGGNSPLHFGNGTRLTVT.

This clone was counted between two and nine times. The chain links TRBV10-2 to TRBJ2-2; D uncertain. The germline gives CDR1 WSHSY, CDR2 SAAADI. Between the trimmed V and J ends, which lost 2 bases and 0 bases, there was a span of 4 bases. This CDR3 comprises 14 residues. The CDR3 loop is CASSEPTNTGELFF. CDR3 in DNA: TGCGCCAGCAGTGAGCCAACGAACACCGGGGAGCTGTTTTTT.

This clone came up once. V is TRBV4-1 and J is TRBJ2-7; D may correspond to TRBD1 or TRBD2 (5 bases each). CDR3 length: 14 amino acids. The germline V gene has CDR1 MGHRA and CDR2 YSYEKL. The germline V and J ends were trimmed by 4 bases and 4 bases, with 14 bases remaining between them. For the CDR3, the DNA is TGCGCCAGCAGCCGAGGTGGGGGTCTGTACGAGCAGTACTTC. It specifies CASSRGGGLYEQYF.

V usage is TRBV7-9 and J usage is TRBJ1-3; a possible D gene is TRBD1 (5 bases). In germline, CDR1 is SEHNR, CDR2 FQNEAQ (reference sequence). The CDR3 loop spans 14 amino acids. Trimming removed 1 base at V and 3 bases at J, with 7 bases between. Written as DNA, the CDR3 is TGTGCCAGCAGCTTAGTGGGGCTTGGAAACACCATATATTTT. Its translation: CASSLVGLGNTIYF.

The chain links TRBV7-8 to TRBJ2-3, with 8 bases lining up with TRBD1. The CDR3 has 16 residues. Germline CDR1 SGHVS, CDR2 FQNEAQ. After removal of 3 bases from V and 2 bases from J, the junction contained 7 bases not matched to a gene. The CDR3 sequence is CASSFTQGENTDTQYF. DNA of the CDR3: TGTGCCAGCAGCTTTACACAGGGGGAGAACACAGATACGCAGTATTTT.

The chain recombines TRBV13 with TRBJ1-2, with D perhaps TRBD1 (5 bases). The V end lost 5 bases, the J end lost 4 bases, and 14 bases lay between the germline ends. This CDR3 has 14 residues. Germline V gene lookup returns CDR1 PRHDT and CDR2 FYEKMQ (reference sequence). The CDR3 nucleotides read TGTGCCAGCAGCCGGGGGGGACGGAGCTATGGCTACACCTTC. It specifies CASSRGGRSYGYTF.

The chain has TRBV27 and TRBJ2-2, with D unresolved. CDR1 is MNHEY, CDR2 SMNVEV, per germline (reference sequence). CDR3 length equals 11 residues. Trimming took 8 bases from V and 4 from J, leaving 5 bases between them. The CDR3, as DNA: TGTGCCAGCGGGCCCACCGGGGAGCTGTTTTTT. Translating gives CASGPTGELFF.

This clone was detected once. The chain uses TRBV19 and TRBJ1-1; D not certain. V was shortened by 2 bases and J by 1 base, with 11 bases between the two germline ends. The CDR3 consists of 15 residues. The germline CDR1 and CDR2 sequences are LNHDA and SQIVND (reference sequence). This chain's CDR3 is CASSINRVANTEAFF. The DNA of the CDR3 is TGTGCCAGTAGTATAAATAGGGTGGCGAACACTGAAGCTTTCTTT.

The chain links TRBV19 to TRBJ2-5; 14 bases map to TRBD2. Germline assignment: CDR1 LNHDA and CDR2 SQIVND (reference sequence). Germline trimming cut 6 bases from V and 5 bases from J; bases unmatched to any gene: 5. There are 15 residues in the CDR3. CDR3 sequence (DNA): TGTGCCAGTAGGGGGACTAGCGGGAGCTCGGAGACCCAGTACTTC. Translation: CASRGTSGSSETQYF.

J is TRBJ1-1 and V is TRBV30; 7 bases agree with TRBD1. The CDR3 extends over 14 amino acids. Germline trimming cut 5 bases from V and 1 base from J; bases unmatched to any gene: 7. Germline V gene data show CDR1 as GTSNPN and CDR2 as SVGIG (reference sequence). CDR3 sequence reads: CAWERGQRNTEAFF. Here the CDR3 DNA reads TGTGCCTGGGAAAGGGGACAGAGGAACACTGAAGCTTTCTTT. Full variable domain (remainder filled in from reference TRBV30 and TRBJ1-1): SQTIHQWPATLVQPVGSPLSLECTVEGTSNPNLYWYRQAAGRGLQLLFYSVGIGQISSEVPQNLSASRPQDRQFILSSKKLLLSDSGFYLCAWERGQRNTEAFFGQGTRLTVV.

The chain recombines TRBV27 with TRBJ1-5, with D hard to call. The germline gives CDR1 MNHEY, CDR2 SMNVEV (reference sequence). The CDR3 has 12 amino acids. Trimming removed 3 bases at V and 6 bases at J, with 6 bases between. The DNA of the CDR3 is TGTGCCAGCAGTTTTCCAGGTCAGCCCCAGCATTTT. Translation: CASSFPGQPQHF.

CDR3 in amino acids: CASRVSHRLASSYNEQFF. The CDR3 DNA reads as TGTGCCAGCAGAGTCTCCCACCGACTAGCGAGCTCCTACAATGAGCAGTTCTTC. V gene TRBV2 combines with J gene TRBJ2-1, with 8 bases matching TRBD2. The length of the CDR3 is 18 residues. Per the germline V gene, CDR1 is SNHLY and CDR2 is FYNNEI. The V segment lost 6 bases and the J segment 0 bases; nucleotides outside the gene matches: 13.

V is TRBV7-9 and J is TRBJ1-2, with D perhaps TRBD1 (6 bases). Trimming stripped 3 bases from V and 6 bases from J, with 17 bases between. Germline CDR1 SEHNR, CDR2 FQNEAQ (reference sequence). The CDR3 has 15 amino acids. CDR3 coding DNA: TGTGCCAGCAGCTTGACAGGAGAGGTCTCGAATGGCTACACCTTC. This gives the protein CASSLTGEVSNGYTF.

There are a few counts of this clone. The rearrangement joins TRBV4-2 to TRBJ1-6; unclear D gene. With 0 bases removed from V and 7 bases from J, the gap between germline ends came to 7 bases. Germline V gives CDR1 LGHNA, CDR2 YNFKEQ. CDR3 size: 14 residues. CDR3 sequence: CASSQDGPNSPLHF. In DNA form, the CDR3 reads TGTGCCAGCAGCCAAGATGGCCCAAATTCACCCCTCCACTTT.

The V call is TRBV10-3, the J call TRBJ2-7; TRBD1 matches at 8 bases. This CDR3 has 13 amino acids. Germline loops: CDR1 ENHRY, CDR2 SYGVKD. Trimming at V came to 10 bases and at J to 4 bases, leaving 9 bases not matched to a gene. For the CDR3, the DNA is TGTGCCACCGAGGACAGGGAGGCTTACGAGCAGTACTTC. It encodes CATEDREAYEQYF.

The chain employs TRBV6-6 and TRBJ1-5; D possibly corresponds to TRBD1 (5 bases). The CDR3 extends over 14 amino acids. Trimming took 7 bases from V and 3 from J, leaving 13 bases between them. Germline CDR1 reads MNHNY; CDR2 reads SVGAGI (reference sequence). CDR3 amino acids: CASTPAQDNQPQHF. The DNA of the CDR3 is TGTGCCAGCACTCCGGCACAGGACAATCAGCCCCAGCATTTT.

This chain uses TRBV27 with TRBJ2-7; maybe TRBD2 (6 bases). V lost 6 bases, J lost 2 bases, and 17 bases lay in between. The CDR3 has 15 residues. Per germline, CDR1 MNHEY and CDR2 SMNVEV (reference sequence). CDR3 in amino acids: CASRNRFGSAYEQYF. The CDR3 nucleotides are TGTGCCAGCAGAAACCGCTTCGGGAGCGCCTACGAGCAGTACTTC.

The V and J genes are TRBV19 and TRBJ1-1; D gene ambiguous. Germline lookup yields CDR1 LNHDA and CDR2 SQIVND (reference sequence). This CDR3 spans 14 amino acids. Trimming stripped 6 bases from V and 0 bases from J, with 11 bases between. The CDR3 DNA reads TGTGCCAGTAGCCTACAAGTCATGAACACTGAAGCTTTCTTT. It encodes CASSLQVMNTEAFF.

The chain has TRBV4-1 and TRBJ2-3; unclear D gene. Germline V CDR1 and CDR2: MGHRA, YSYEKL. The V and J ends lost 0 bases and 7 bases respectively, with 8 bases between them. This CDR3 spans 13 amino acids. The DNA of the CDR3 is TGCGCCAGCAGCCAAGATTCGGCGAATACGCAGTATTTT. This translates into CASSQDSANTQYF.